These 16 T cell receptor beta chains were all obtained from the same sample, sequenced in a study of T cell responses to AZD1222 COVID-19 vaccine. Only in-frame clones appear in the TCRdb table, and some are missing; sequencing was by immunoSEQ multiplex PCR. This sample has approximately 110,000 clones; roughly nine tenths occur once, and the top ten carry 4% to 6%. The sequenced sample was peripheral blood, obtained on day 0 of AZD1222 vaccination. The receptors shown here come from an adult in good health.

The chain has TRBV3-1 (or the pseudogene TRBV3-2) and TRBJ2-5; 9 bases line up with TRBD2. Germline CDR1 reads LGHDT; CDR2 reads YNNKEL (reference sequence). V was clipped by 1 base and J by 4 bases; unmatched bases: 4. This CDR3 contains 15 residues. The chain's CDR3 is CASSQARTSVETQYF. DNA of the CDR3: TGTGCCAGCAGCCAAGCCCGGACTAGCGTAGAGACCCAGTACTTC.

The chain joins TRBV5-4 to TRBJ1-1; D gene unclear. This CDR3 is 16 amino acids long. With 0 bases removed from V and 1 base from J, the gap between germline ends came to 13 bases. Germline V gene data show CDR1 as SGHNT and CDR2 as YYREEE (reference sequence). The CDR3 here is CASSLGRREGNTEAFF. The CDR3, as DNA: TGTGCCAGCAGCTTGGGAAGACGGGAGGGGAACACTGAAGCTTTCTTT.

The chain has TRBV2 and TRBJ1-2, with unresolved D. CDR1 and CDR2 (germline): SNHLY, FYNNEI. V gave up 4 bases and J gave up 0 bases, with 12 bases separating them. This CDR3 spans 15 amino acids. The CDR3: CASSGSTPSNYGYTF. The CDR3 DNA reads as TGTGCCAGCAGTGGATCGACACCTTCTAACTATGGCTACACCTTC.

V and J are TRBV6-2 or TRBV6-3 and TRBJ1-5; possible D gene TRBD1, 6 bases. The ends were cut back, 5 bases at V and 1 base at J, with 15 bases in the middle. CDR1 and CDR2 from the germline V gene are MNHEY and SVGEGT. The CDR3 sequence is 16 residues long. CDR3 DNA sequence: TGTGCCAGCAGTCACCCACCAGGGGTGAGCAATCAGCCCCAGCATTTT. Translated, it gives CASSHPPGVSNQPQHF.

The chain combines TRBV27 with TRBJ2-7; 7 bases align to TRBD1. Germline CDR1 and CDR2: MNHEY and SMNVEV (reference sequence). The J segment lost 0 bases and the V segment lost 0 bases, leaving 2 bases of the junction unmatched. The CDR3 sequence is 15 residues long. CDR3 nucleotide sequence: TGTGCCAGCAGTTTATCGAGGGACAGCTCCTACGAGCAGTACTTC. Its protein product is CASSLSRDSSYEQYF.

The gene calls are TRBV19 and TRBJ1-5; perhaps TRBD1 as D (5 bases). CDR3 size: 11 residues. The germline CDR1 and CDR2 sequences are LNHDA and SQIVND (reference sequence). Deletions cut 5 bases from V and 11 bases from J, with 10 bases between. The CDR3 sequence: CASSGGVAQHF. The CDR3 DNA is TGTGCCAGTAGTGGAGGGGTGGCCCAGCATTTT.

The chain combines TRBV3-1 (or the pseudogene TRBV3-2) with TRBJ2-1, with unresolved D. This CDR3 is built from 18 residues. Trimming cost V 0 bases and J 6 bases, with 21 bases left between them. CDR1 and CDR2 from the germline V gene are LGHDT and YNNKEL (reference sequence). The CDR3 DNA is TGTGCCAGCAGCCAAGATCTGCTAGTCTTTTCCCCGATCAATGAGCAGTTCTTC. It translates to CASSQDLLVFSPINEQFF.

The chain recombines TRBV24-1 with TRBJ2-5, with TRBD2 as a possible D gene (5 bases). The ends were cut back, 2 bases at V and 3 bases at J, with 12 bases in the middle. CDR3 length: 15 residues. Per germline, CDR1 KGHDR and CDR2 SFDVKD. CDR3 amino acids: CATSDSLAVEETQYF. The DNA for the CDR3 is TGTGCCACCAGTGATTCTCTAGCTGTGGAAGAGACCCAGTACTTC.

In its sample, this clone was seen a few times. The chain recombines TRBV11-3 with TRBJ1-1; no reliable D call. V gave up 3 bases and J gave up 5 bases, with 10 bases separating them. The CDR3 runs 13 residues. Germline CDR1 and CDR2: SGHNT and YENEEA. DNA for the CDR3: TGTGCCAGCAGCTTTAACCAAGGAACTGAAGCTTTCTTT. Translation: CASSFNQGTEAFF. Using reference TRBV11-3 and TRBJ1-1 for the parts outside the CDR3, the full variable domain is EAGVVQSPRYKIIEKKQPVAFWCNPISGHNTLYWYLQNLGQGPELLIRYENEEAVDDSQLPKDRFSAERLKGVDSTLKIQPAELGDSAVYLCASSFNQGTEAFFGQGTRLTVV.

The chain is built from TRBV2 and TRBJ2-2, with 9 bases aligning to TRBD1. The germline gives CDR1 SNHLY, CDR2 FYNNEI. CDR3 size: 15 residues. The trim removed 6 bases at V and 7 bases at J, leaving 9 bases unmatched. The CDR3 region has the DNA TGTGCCAGCAGGGCCCGGACAGGGGAGCACGGGGAGCTGTTTTTT. It yields the protein CASRARTGEHGELFF.

The J gene is TRBJ2-5, the V gene TRBV28; TRBD1 matches 7 bases. This CDR3 has 16 amino acids. Germline V CDR1 and CDR2: MDHEN, SYDVKM. V was pared by 1 base and J by 5 bases, with 10 bases of the junction left unmatched. The CDR3 protein is CASSLSLTGLGETQYF. The CDR3 DNA reads as TGTGCCAGCAGTTTATCCCTGACAGGGCTTGGGGAGACCCAGTACTTC.

This clone has just one count. In DNA, the CDR3 is TGTGCCATCAGTGATGCGGGGGCGAACACCGGGGAGCTGTTTTTT. Residues: CAISDAGANTGELFF. The chain has TRBV10-3 and TRBJ2-2, with 7 bases identical to TRBD2. Looked up from germline, CDR1 is ENHRY and CDR2 is SYGVKD. With V trimmed by 3 bases and J by 0 bases, 1 base remained unmatched. This CDR3 is built from 15 residues.

The V call is TRBV7-9, the J call TRBJ2-1; D is unresolved. V was shortened by 3 bases and J by 8 bases, with 8 bases between the two germline ends. CDR1 and CDR2 (germline): SEHNR, FQNEAQ (reference sequence). The CDR3 length is 12 residues. The CDR3 spells CASSLRGYEQFF. Here the CDR3 DNA reads TGTGCCAGCAGCTTGCGAGGCTATGAGCAGTTCTTC.

The chain has TRBV5-1 and TRBJ1-1; perhaps TRBD1 as D (6 bases). Germline CDR1 is SGHRS and CDR2 is YFSETQ. The CDR3 has 16 amino acids. The ends were cut back, 1 base at V and 3 bases at J, with 16 bases in the middle. CDR3 in amino acids: CASSLSPSGVDTEAFF. The DNA of the CDR3 is TGCGCCAGCAGCTTGTCCCCATCAGGGGTCGACACTGAAGCTTTCTTT. Full variable domain (rest looked up from reference TRBV5-1 and TRBJ1-1): KAGVTQTPRYLIKTRGQQVTLSCSPISGHRSVSWYQQTPGQGLQFLFEYFSETQRNKGNFPGRFSGRQFSNSRSEMNVSTLELGDSALYLCASSLSPSGVDTEAFFGQGTRLTVV.

This clone was seen just once. The V call is TRBV19, the J call TRBJ1-5; perhaps TRBD1 as D (5 bases). The germline V gene encodes CDR1 LNHDA and CDR2 SQIVND (reference sequence). This CDR3 comprises 13 residues. Trimming took off 11 bases at V and 4 bases at J, with 15 bases between the two ends. The CDR3 region is CAASPTENQPQHF. In DNA form, the CDR3 reads TGTGCCGCAAGCCCGACAGAAAATCAGCCCCAGCATTTT.

The CDR3 region is CASSSRVSYEQYF. The CDR3 coding sequence is TGTGCCAGCAGCTCCAGGGTCTCCTACGAGCAGTACTTC. This chain joins TRBV11-2 and TRBJ2-7, with a weak D call TRBD1 (5 bases). In germline, CDR1 is SGHAT, CDR2 FQNNGV. The CDR3 is made up of 13 amino acids. V was trimmed by 4 bases and J by 0 bases, leaving 7 bases between them.